A single sample is the source of the 18 T cell receptor beta chains below, sequenced in a study of cytomegalovirus exposure and HLA in healthy donors. Clones were sequenced by immunoSEQ multiplex PCR, and TCRdb holds only the in-frame ones, with some missing. The data show 100,000 to 150,000 clones, around nine tenths seen once. The sequenced sample consisted of PBMCs. These receptors all come from a woman under 30 in good health and CMV-seronegative.

The V call is TRBV6-5, the J call TRBJ2-6, with a tentative D call TRBD2 (5 bases). The V gene's germline CDR1 is MNHEY and CDR2 SVGAGI. This CDR3 has 15 residues. V was shortened by 7 bases and J by 1 base, with 11 bases between the two germline ends. As DNA, the CDR3 is TGTGCCAGCACCCGCGGCGGGTCTGGGGCCAACGTCCTGACTTTC. It is translated as CASTRGGSGANVLTF.

The rearrangement joins TRBV13 to TRBJ1-1, with 9 bases that match TRBD1. Germline V gene data show CDR1 as PRHDT and CDR2 as FYEKMQ (reference sequence). The CDR3 covers 15 residues. The ends lost 2 bases at V and 4 bases at J; junction bases unmatched: 5. In nucleotides, the CDR3 is TGTGCCAGCAGCTTATTTACAGGGGGCTTCACTGAAGCTTTCTTT. Its protein product is CASSLFTGGFTEAFF. The whole variable domain, remainder taken from reference TRBV13 and TRBJ1-1, is AAGVIQSPRHLIKEKRETATLKCYPIPRHDTVYWYQQGPGQDPQFLISFYEKMQSDKGSIPDRFSAQQFSDYHSELNMSSLELGDSALYFCASSLFTGGFTEAFFGQGTRLTVV.

Only one count was recorded for this clone. This chain joins TRBV14 and TRBJ1-6; possible D gene TRBD1, 6 bases. Trimming pared 1 base from V and 12 bases from J, leaving 13 bases between. The CDR3 spans 14 residues. From germline, CDR1 is SGHDN and CDR2 FVKESK. CDR3 coding DNA: TGTGCCAGCAGCCAAGTGGGGCAGACAGGACCCCTCCACTTT. Translating gives CASSQVGQTGPLHF.

The rearrangement links TRBV2 to TRBJ1-5, with TRBD1 as a possible D gene (5 bases). The V gene lost 8 bases and the J gene lost 3 bases, with 17 bases spanning the gap. This CDR3 contains 15 residues. Germline V CDR1 and CDR2: SNHLY, FYNNEI. In DNA form, the CDR3 reads TGTGCCAGCGGTCTGGGGGGGACCTTCAATCAGCCCCAGCATTTT. Encoded protein: CASGLGGTFNQPQHF.

The chain combines TRBV30 with TRBJ2-2; D may be TRBD1 (5 bases). The CDR3 spans 13 residues. The germline CDR1 and CDR2 sequences are GTSNPN and SVGIG (reference sequence). V was pared by 4 bases and J by 4 bases, with 10 bases between. For the CDR3, the DNA is TGTGCCTGGAATGGACACACCACCGGGGAGCTGTTTTTT. Protein product: CAWNGHTTGELFF.

The chain uses TRBV7-9 and TRBJ2-5; tentative D call: TRBD2 (5 bases). The CDR3 has 16 residues. The V gene lost 3 bases and the J gene lost 4 bases, with 18 bases spanning the gap. Germline V gene lookup returns CDR1 SEHNR and CDR2 FQNEAQ (reference sequence). CDR3 amino acids: CASSLRAEARRETQYF. The CDR3 nucleotides are TGTGCCAGCAGCTTGCGAGCGGAGGCTCGGAGAGAGACCCAGTACTTC.

J is TRBJ2-5 and V is TRBV27; 8 bases map to TRBD2. This CDR3 spans 13 amino acids. Germline V lookup: CDR1 MNHEY, CDR2 SMNVEV (reference sequence). The J segment lost 3 bases and the V segment lost 4 bases, leaving 1 base of the junction unmatched. CDR3 nucleotide sequence: TGTGCCAGCAGTTCGGGACTAGAAGAGACCCAGTACTTC. The encoded protein is CASSSGLEETQYF.

The CDR3 spells CASSLVTWDRESTDTQYF. DNA for the CDR3: TGTGCCAGCAGCTTAGTAACGTGGGACAGGGAGAGCACAGATACGCAGTATTTT. V is TRBV13 and J is TRBJ2-3; the match to TRBD1 covers 9 bases. The germline V gene has CDR1 PRHDT and CDR2 FYEKMQ (reference sequence). CDR3 length: 18 amino acids. V lost 1 base to trimming and J lost 0 bases; unmatched junction nucleotides: 8.

There are a few counts of this clone. The rearrangement links TRBV29-1 to TRBJ2-5, with D uncertain. Germline V gene sequence: CDR1 SQVTM, CDR2 ANQGSEA. The CDR3 length is 13 residues. Trimming took 2 bases from V and 1 from J, leaving 8 bases between them. CDR3 region: CSVEKPSQETQYF. The DNA of the CDR3 is TGCAGCGTTGAAAAGCCTAGCCAAGAGACCCAGTACTTC.

This clone was detected a few times. The chain recombines TRBV5-1 with TRBJ2-5; 10 bases are a match to TRBD2. The CDR3 runs to 15 residues. The germline V gene has CDR1 SGHRS and CDR2 YFSETQ. The V gene end was trimmed by 4 bases and the J gene end by 2 bases; junction bases not matched to a gene: 5. CDR3 in amino acids: CASSTGLAAQETQYF. DNA for the CDR3: TGCGCCAGCAGCACAGGACTAGCGGCACAAGAGACCCAGTACTTC.

V usage is TRBV6-1 and J usage is TRBJ1-2; 8 nucleotides line up with TRBD1. Trimming at V came to 2 bases and at J to 6 bases, leaving 8 bases not matched to a gene. The germline gives CDR1 MNHNS, CDR2 SASEGT. The CDR3 length is 15 residues. DNA for the CDR3: TGTGCCAGCAGTGAACCCCGGACAGGGACCCATGGCTACACCTTC. Its protein is CASSEPRTGTHGYTF.

J is TRBJ2-1 and V is TRBV4-3, with TRBD1 matching 9 bases. Germline V lookup: CDR1 LGHNA, CDR2 YSLEER. The CDR3 contains 14 residues. With V trimmed by 5 bases and J by 5 bases, 4 bases remained unmatched. The CDR3 bases are TGCGCCAGCAGCGGGACAGGGATCCACAATGAGCAGTTCTTC. Its translation: CASSGTGIHNEQFF.

V is TRBV6-6 and J is TRBJ1-1; possible D gene TRBD1, 5 bases. The length of the CDR3 is 13 residues. The germline V gene has CDR1 MNHNY and CDR2 SVGAGI (reference sequence). V lost 10 bases and J lost 4, with 16 bases in between. The CDR3 region has the DNA TGTGCCACCAGAGAGGCAGGGTCCACTGAAGCTTTCTTT. Its protein is CATREAGSTEAFF.

V gene TRBV6-5 combines with J gene TRBJ1-1; 8 bases are a match to TRBD1. The CDR3 spans 15 residues. In germline, CDR1 is MNHEY, CDR2 SVGAGI. V trimming: 6 bases; J trimming: 1 base; junction bases outside the gene matches: 7. The CDR3 DNA reads TGTGCCAGCAGGCACGACAGGGGCCCGAACACTGAAGCTTTCTTT. Translated: CASRHDRGPNTEAFF.

The rearrangement uses TRBV2 and TRBJ1-2, with 7 bases fitting TRBD1. Losses at the gene ends were 1 base for V and 4 bases for J; bases not matched to a gene: 3. Per the germline V gene, CDR1 is SNHLY and CDR2 is FYNNEI. The CDR3 totals 14 residues. CDR3: CASSEEQGGYGYTF. The CDR3 nucleotides are TGTGCCAGCAGTGAAGAGCAGGGGGGCTATGGCTACACCTTC.

The chain uses TRBV2 and TRBJ1-4, with TRBD1 identical over 8 bases. The CDR3 is 14 residues long. V dropped 6 bases and J dropped 8; count of bases not matched to a gene: 8. The V gene's germline CDR1 is SNHLY and CDR2 FYNNEI. The CDR3 bases are TGTGCCAGCAGGACGGACAGGGTAGCCGAAAAACTGTTTTTT. Translation gives CASRTDRVAEKLFF.

This clone was found many times. The chain joins TRBV6-5 to TRBJ2-7, with TRBD1 as a possible D gene (6 bases). Trimming cost V 5 bases and J 5 bases, with 16 bases left between them. Germline V gene lookup returns CDR1 MNHEY and CDR2 SVGAGI. This CDR3 is 14 amino acids long. CDR3 sequence: CASSRLTGLDEQYF. The CDR3 DNA is TGTGCCAGCAGTCGATTGACAGGTCTCGACGAGCAGTACTTC.

The chain has TRBV28 and TRBJ1-2; 8 bases are a match to TRBD1. The junction had 29 bases not matched to a gene; V was cut back by 5 bases and J by 3 bases. The CDR3 extends over 22 amino acids. The germline V gene encodes CDR1 MDHEN and CDR2 SYDVKM. CDR3 sequence (DNA): TGTGCCAGCAGTGACAGACCGGACAGGGTGAGGGAGCAAACCCATTACGACTATGGCTACACCTTC. This gives the protein CASSDRPDRVREQTHYDYGYTF.